This T cell receptor beta chain was sequenced during a study of cytomegalovirus exposure and HLA in healthy donors. The study's findings and limits: In a later analysis, compared with equally common non-associated chains, HLA-associated beta chains were more expanded. For most subjects, TCR beta sequences were reported to predict HLA-A and HLA-B alleles with accuracy.

With 60 Vbeta and 13 Jbeta primers, the PCR was carried out. The protocol was immunoSEQ multiplex PCR, while the TCRdb copy is restricted to in-frame clones and leaves out a portion. The sample consists of over 200,000 clones, just over 75% of them appearing once. On this clone: Its antigen is unknown.

CDR3 length: 16 amino acids. Germline lookup yields CDR1 SGHVS and CDR2 FNYEAQ. V gave up 1 base and J gave up 4 bases, with 16 bases separating them. The clonotype originates from a woman aged 55-69 years in good health and CMV-seropositive. Sequencing was carried out using PBMCs. The chain couples TRBV7-6 to TRBJ2-5; D is perhaps TRBD1 (6 bases). For the CDR3, the DNA is TGTGCCAGCAGCTTAGTGGGGGCAGCCGTGGCAGAGACCCAGTACTTC. This encodes CASSLVGAAVAETQYF.